The 26 T cell receptor beta chains given below trace back to one sample, sequenced in a study of shared clonotypes between healthy human individuals. The protocol was immunoSEQ multiplex PCR, while the TCRdb copy is restricted to in-frame clones and leaves out a portion. The sample consists of about 470,000 clones, 75% to 85% of them appearing once. The sample consisted of PBMCs. The origin of the receptors is a middle-aged woman in good health. Some clones in this sample may be carry-over from other donors' samples.

The chain is built from TRBV18 and TRBJ2-3; D is possibly TRBD2 (5 bases). The CDR3 sequence is 12 residues long. CDR1 and CDR2 (germline): KGHSH, LQKENI. The V and J ends lost 6 bases and 2 bases respectively, with 6 bases between them. The chain's CDR3 is CASSDYTDTQYF. The DNA of the CDR3 is TGTGCCAGCTCTGACTACACAGATACGCAGTATTTT.

V usage is TRBV6-1 and J usage is TRBJ2-1; D may be TRBD1 or TRBD2 (5 bases each). The CDR3 runs to 14 residues. Trimming stripped 8 bases from V and 1 base from J, with 12 bases between. Germline assignment: CDR1 MNHNS and CDR2 SASEGT. CDR3: CASALGRSYNEQFF. For the CDR3, the DNA is TGTGCCAGCGCCCTGGGACGGTCCTACAATGAGCAGTTCTTC.

This sequence joins TRBV7-2 and TRBJ2-3; no clear D. The CDR3 length is 12 residues. The germline V gene has CDR1 SGHTA and CDR2 FQGNSA. The V end lost 5 bases, the J end lost 6 bases, and 9 bases lay between the germline ends. The chain's CDR3 is CASSALGDTQYF. The CDR3 coding sequence is TGTGCCAGCAGCGCACTCGGGGATACGCAGTATTTT.

There are many counts of this clone. The J gene is TRBJ2-1, the V gene TRBV4-3, with TRBD2 identical over 12 bases. CDR3 length: 21 residues. Trimming at V came to 0 bases and at J to 0 bases, leaving 12 bases not matched to a gene. From germline, CDR1 is LGHNA and CDR2 YSLEER. The DNA of the CDR3 is TGCGCCAGCAGCCAAGAAGATATCCCTAGCGGGAGGGTGAGCTCCTACAATGAGCAGTTCTTC. This gives the protein CASSQEDIPSGRVSSYNEQFF.

The chain has TRBV5-1 and TRBJ1-4; TRBD1 agrees at 10 bases. The CDR3 sequence is 15 residues long. Germline V gives CDR1 SGHRS, CDR2 YFSETQ. The V and J ends lost 3 bases and 6 bases, in that order; junction bases with no gene match: 5. CDR3 region: CASSWSGTGDEKLFF. The CDR3 nucleotides are TGCGCCAGCAGCTGGTCCGGGACAGGGGATGAAAAACTGTTTTTT.

This chain links TRBV19 with TRBJ1-2; D is uncertain. V was trimmed by 5 bases and J by 4 bases, leaving 14 bases between them. The CDR3 contains 14 residues. Germline CDR1 and CDR2: LNHDA and SQIVND (reference sequence). The DNA of the CDR3 is TGTGCCAGTAGTCTTTCGTCGGGTTTCTATGGCTACACCTTC. Translating gives CASSLSSGFYGYTF.

The chain couples TRBV28 to TRBJ2-2; possible D gene TRBD2, 7 bases. Trimming removed 8 bases from V and 3 bases from J, with 13 bases in between. Looked up from germline, CDR1 is MDHEN and CDR2 is SYDVKM. The CDR3 extends over 14 amino acids. The CDR3 sequence is CASGRGTYTGELFF. The CDR3 coding sequence is TGTGCCAGCGGGAGGGGGACTTACACCGGGGAGCTGTTTTTT.

This clone has just a few counts. This chain uses TRBV11-3 with TRBJ2-5, with TRBD2 matching over 7 bases. Unmatched junction bases numbered 3, after V lost 1 base and J lost 4 bases. Germline V lookup: CDR1 SGHNT, CDR2 YENEEA. The CDR3 runs 14 residues. The CDR3 spells CASSLGGGRETQYF. The CDR3 region has the DNA TGTGCCAGCAGCTTAGGTGGCGGGAGAGAGACCCAGTACTTC. Filled out from reference TRBV11-3 and TRBJ2-5, the complete variable domain reads EAGVVQSPRYKIIEKKQPVAFWCNPISGHNTLYWYLQNLGQGPELLIRYENEEAVDDSQLPKDRFSAERLKGVDSTLKIQPAELGDSAVYLCASSLGGGRETQYFGPGTRLLVL.

The rearrangement joins TRBV27 to TRBJ1-2; 7 bases line up with TRBD1. CDR3 size: 13 residues. Germline V lookup: CDR1 MNHEY, CDR2 SMNVEV (reference sequence). Losses at the gene ends were 2 bases for V and 8 bases for J; bases not matched to a gene: 5. CDR3: CASSLRGGGGYTF. CDR3 bases: TGTGCCAGCAGTTTAAGAGGGGGCGGCGGCTACACCTTC.

V and J are TRBV27 and TRBJ2-1; 9 bases are shared with TRBD2. Germline CDR1 MNHEY, CDR2 SMNVEV (reference sequence). The CDR3 runs 14 residues. J gave up 6 bases and V 2 bases, and 2 bases lay outside the gene matches. The DNA for the CDR3 is TGTGCCAGCAGTTTAGGACTAGCGCCCAATGAGCAGTTCTTC. Translating gives CASSLGLAPNEQFF.

Ten or more counts support this clone. The rearrangement links TRBV14 to TRBJ1-3; no clear D gene. In germline, CDR1 is SGHDN, CDR2 FVKESK. The germline V and J ends were trimmed by 1 base and 0 bases, with 1 base remaining between them. The CDR3 length is 13 residues. The CDR3 region has the DNA TGTGCCAGCAGCCAAGCCTCTGGAAACACCATATATTTT. This sequence encodes CASSQASGNTIYF.

The chain uses TRBV27 and TRBJ1-4; D is perhaps TRBD1 (5 bases). In germline, CDR1 is MNHEY, CDR2 SMNVEV (reference sequence). The CDR3 is 14 amino acids. The V end was cut by 6 bases, the J end by 0 bases, with 8 bases between. CDR3 residues: CASRLRATNEKLFF. As DNA, the CDR3 is TGTGCCAGCAGGCTCAGGGCAACTAATGAAAAACTGTTTTTT.

The V gene is TRBV5-1, the J gene TRBJ1-1, with a weak D call TRBD1 (5 bases). Between the trimmed V and J ends, which lost 1 base and 4 bases, there was a span of 8 bases. The germline V gene has CDR1 SGHRS and CDR2 YFSETQ. CDR3 length equals 13 residues. The CDR3 DNA reads TGCGCCAGCAGCTTGAGGACATTCACTGAAGCTTTCTTT. It translates to CASSLRTFTEAFF.

V and J are TRBV11-2 and TRBJ2-1, with 11 positions matching TRBD2. In germline, CDR1 is SGHAT, CDR2 FQNNGV. Trimming removed 4 bases from V and 6 bases from J; junction bases left unmatched: 11. This CDR3 comprises 17 residues. The CDR3 protein is CASSSPTSLAGGNEQFF. CDR3 DNA: TGTGCCAGCAGCTCCCCCACTAGTCTAGCGGGGGGCAATGAGCAGTTCTTC.

Details on this clone: Other DNA sequences in this sample translate to the same CDR3. This chain links TRBV9 with TRBJ2-3; 12 bases fit TRBD2. The germline gives CDR1 SGDLS, CDR2 YYNGEE. The CDR3 loop spans 14 amino acids. V trimming: 4 bases; J trimming: 3 bases; junction bases outside the gene matches: 0. For the CDR3, the DNA is TGTGCCAGCAGCACTAGCGGGAGGACAGATACGCAGTATTTT. It translates to CASSTSGRTDTQYF.

This rearrangement joins TRBV30 to TRBJ1-3; D is perhaps TRBD1 (6 bases). V shed 4 bases and J shed 2 bases, with 9 bases lying between them. The CDR3 has 13 amino acids. The germline V gene encodes CDR1 GTSNPN and CDR2 SVGIG (reference sequence). This CDR3 reads CAWTTGTGNTIYF. CDR3 DNA: TGTGCCTGGACCACAGGGACTGGAAACACCATATATTTT.

The chain joins TRBV4-1 to TRBJ2-7, with 7 bases aligning to TRBD2. From germline, CDR1 is MGHRA and CDR2 YSYEKL. V was clipped by 1 base and J by 2 bases; unmatched bases: 8. There are 16 residues in the CDR3. The CDR3 nucleotides are TGCGCCAGCAGCCAAGGAGCGGGGACTCCGGCCTACGAGCAGTACTTC. Protein sequence: CASSQGAGTPAYEQYF.

This clone was observed once. The same CDR3 arises from other DNA sequences in this sample as well. The rearrangement links TRBV5-1 to TRBJ2-7; D unresolved. The CDR3 contains 13 residues. V lost 2 bases and J 4 bases, leaving 10 bases between the germline ends. The germline gives CDR1 SGHRS, CDR2 YFSETQ. The CDR3 nucleotides are TGCGCCAGCAGCTTAGAGTACGGGTACGAGCAGTACTTC. It is translated as CASSLEYGYEQYF.

The count of this clone is one. CDR3 DNA: TGTGCCAGCAGCTTACTCGGGACCCAGTACTTC. It translates to CASSLLGTQYF. The gene calls are TRBV7-8 and TRBJ2-5; no clear D gene. Trimming left V 2 bases short and J 7 bases short, with 5 bases between. This CDR3 comprises 11 residues. Per the germline V gene, CDR1 is SGHVS and CDR2 is FQNEAQ.

This clone is deemed medium-sized (0.01 to 0.1%). Other DNA sequences in the same sample also yield this CDR3. This chain links TRBV29-1 with TRBJ2-7; the match to TRBD1 covers 8 bases. Germline CDR1 SQVTM, CDR2 ANQGSEA. V lost 7 bases to trimming and J lost 6 bases; unmatched junction nucleotides: 8. The CDR3 is 12 residues long. DNA for the CDR3: TGCAGCGGGGGGACAGGCGAACTCGAGCAGTACTTC. Protein product: CSGGTGELEQYF.

This clone came up once. The chain joins TRBV2 to TRBJ1-2, with D unclear. Germline V gives CDR1 SNHLY, CDR2 FYNNEI. The V gene lost 5 bases and the J gene lost 1 base, with 8 bases spanning the gap. CDR3 length: 13 residues. The CDR3 here is CASSSLDNYGYTF. The CDR3, as DNA: TGTGCCAGCAGTTCCCTGGATAACTATGGCTACACCTTC.

V gene TRBV4-3 combines with J gene TRBJ2-3; TRBD2 matches at 10 bases. V lost 0 bases, J lost 4 bases, and 7 bases stayed unmatched. CDR1 LGHNA and CDR2 YSLEER come from the germline V gene. This CDR3 contains 17 residues. CDR3 sequence: CASSQESGRASPDTQYF. The DNA for the CDR3 is TGCGCCAGCAGCCAAGAAAGCGGGAGGGCCTCCCCAGATACGCAGTATTTT.

This chain uses TRBV4-3 with TRBJ1-4; D gene ambiguous. Deletions cut 2 bases from V and 0 bases from J, with 7 bases between. Germline V lookup: CDR1 LGHNA, CDR2 YSLEER. This CDR3 contains 15 residues. For the CDR3, the DNA is TGCGCCAGCAGCCAACTTCTCTCAACTAATGAAAAACTGTTTTTT. Translating it yields CASSQLLSTNEKLFF.

The V gene is TRBV4-1, the J gene TRBJ2-2, with 7 bases fitting TRBD2. CDR1 and CDR2 (germline): MGHRA, YSYEKL. CDR3 size: 15 residues. J lost 5 bases, V lost 11 bases, and 14 bases had no gene match. DNA of the CDR3: TGCGCCGGGGGGTCAGGCCCAGCGGGGACCGGGGAGCTGTTTTTT. Translating it yields CAGGSGPAGTGELFF.

V and J are TRBV28 and TRBJ2-3; 11 bases align to TRBD2. The CDR3 covers 17 residues. Trimming at V came to 6 bases and at J to 2 bases, leaving 10 bases not matched to a gene. Germline CDR1 is MDHEN and CDR2 is SYDVKM. The CDR3 DNA is TGTGCCAGCAGCATCCTAGCGGGAGGACCCCCCACAGATACGCAGTATTTT. Its translation: CASSILAGGPPTDTQYF.

The V gene is TRBV7-3, the J gene TRBJ2-5; D is unclear. Trimming removed 0 bases from V and 4 bases from J, with 12 bases in between. CDR1 SGHTA and CDR2 FQGTGA come from the germline V gene. The CDR3 length is 15 residues. CDR3 bases: TGTGCCAGCAGCTTAACGCCCAGATTCGGAGAGACCCAGTACTTC. It specifies CASSLTPRFGETQYF.